This T cell receptor beta chain was recovered during a study of T cells in Graves' hyperthyroidism and ophthalmopathy. The V end was cut by 5 bases, the J end by 7 bases, with 9 bases between. Germline CDR1 is GTSNPN and CDR2 is SVGIG (reference sequence). The CDR3 runs to 11 residues. Overall study results and limits: Most expanded thyroid clonotypes above 0.001 also appeared in blood.

It was RNA transcripts that yielded the amplified TCR beta CDR3 regions. The TCR CDR3 first-round RT-PCR relied on the HTBI primer set. TCRdb recomputed calls from the multiplex PCR reads with MiXCR, one row per CDR3 protein. The data contain around 690,000 distinct CDR3 sequences, roughly 17% of them singletons. Among the patients, aged 18 to 65, hyperthyroidism was newly diagnosed and had lasted under 2 months. PBMCs stemmed from less than 13 ml fresh peripheral blood. The table lists this clonotype with many counts. Its antigen remains unknown. The specimen was blood. This clonotype originated in a man in his forties or fifties with Graves' hyperthyroidism. The J gene is TRBJ2-1, the V gene TRBV30; D is uncertain. The CDR3: CAWLTRNEQFF. The CDR3 DNA is TGTGCCTGGCTTACTCGGAATGAGCAGTTCTTC.